This T cell receptor (beta chain) was documented in a study of Ad26.COV2.S vaccination and SARS-CoV-2 variants. Across the study: It was the COV1001 Ad26.COV2.S trial arm that included the donor. Whole-study findings and limits: People given the vaccine had a wider spike-specific TCR breadth than placebo recipients did. Responses of T cells in total may have been underestimated by the TCR breadth and depth analyses.

Clones were sequenced by immunoSEQ multiplex PCR, and TCRdb holds only the in-frame ones, with some missing. The sample consists of hundreds of thousands of clones, 86% of them appearing once. V was trimmed by 6 bases and J by 5 bases, leaving 11 bases between them. Germline values: CDR1 KGHSH, CDR2 LQKENI. The CDR3 has 13 residues. This sample's treatment: roughly 19 received Ad26.COV2.S at low or high dose, single or two shots; a few received placebo; per-sample allocation not given. Day 63 after the first vaccine or placebo injection was the time point for sampling. A note on this clone: Its target is unknown.

Sequences were derived from peripheral blood, sampled in a trial of Ad26.COV2.S vaccine versus placebo. V is TRBV18 and J is TRBJ1-5; D is ambiguous. This clonotype was obtained from a person between 18 and 65 years old who received the Ad26.COV2.S COVID-19 vaccine or a placebo. CDR3 loop: CASSAGGDQPQHF. The CDR3 DNA follows: TGTGCCAGCTCCGCGGGTGGGGATCAGCCCCAGCATTTT.